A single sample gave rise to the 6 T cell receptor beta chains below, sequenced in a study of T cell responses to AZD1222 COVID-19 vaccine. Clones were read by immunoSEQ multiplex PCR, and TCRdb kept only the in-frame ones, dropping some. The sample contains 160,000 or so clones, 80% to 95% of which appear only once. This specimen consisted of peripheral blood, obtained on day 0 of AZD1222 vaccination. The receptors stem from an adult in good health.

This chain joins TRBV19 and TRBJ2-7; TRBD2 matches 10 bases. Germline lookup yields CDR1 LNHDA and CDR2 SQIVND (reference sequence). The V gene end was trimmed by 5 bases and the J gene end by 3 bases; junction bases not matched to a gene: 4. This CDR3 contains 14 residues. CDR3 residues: CASSSRLAGYEQYF. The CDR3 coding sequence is TGTGCCAGTAGTTCTCGACTAGCGGGCTACGAGCAGTACTTC. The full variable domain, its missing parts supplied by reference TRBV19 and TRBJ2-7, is DGGITQSPKYLFRKEGQNVTLSCEQNLNHDAMYWYRQDPGQGLRLIYYSQIVNDFQKGDIAEGYSVSREKKESFPLTVTSAQKNPTAFYLCASSSRLAGYEQYFGPGTRLTVT.

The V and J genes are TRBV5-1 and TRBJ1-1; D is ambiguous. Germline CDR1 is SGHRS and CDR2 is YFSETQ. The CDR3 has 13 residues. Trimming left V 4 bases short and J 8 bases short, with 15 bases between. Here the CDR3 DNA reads TGCGCCAGCAGCACTTCCCCGAGCATCGAAGCTTTCTTT. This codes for CASSTSPSIEAFF.

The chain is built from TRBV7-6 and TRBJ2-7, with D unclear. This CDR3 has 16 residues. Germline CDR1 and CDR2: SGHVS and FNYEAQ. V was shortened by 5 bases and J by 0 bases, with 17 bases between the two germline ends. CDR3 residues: CASSPKRPTDSYEQYF. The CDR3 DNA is TGTGCCAGCAGCCCCAAAAGGCCAACCGACTCCTACGAGCAGTACTTC. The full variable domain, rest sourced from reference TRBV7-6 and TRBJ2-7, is GAGVSQSPRYKVTKRGQDVALRCDPISGHVSLYWYRQALGQGPEFLTYFNYEAQQDKSGLPNDRFSAERPEGSISTLTIQRTEQRDSAMYRCASSPKRPTDSYEQYFGPGTRLTVT.

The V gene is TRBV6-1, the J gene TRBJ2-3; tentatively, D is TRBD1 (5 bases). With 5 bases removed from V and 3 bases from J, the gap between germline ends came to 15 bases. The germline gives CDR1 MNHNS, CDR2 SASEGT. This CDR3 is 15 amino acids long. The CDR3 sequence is CASSPGRSGTDTQYF. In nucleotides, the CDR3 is TGTGCCAGCAGTCCCGGGCGTTCAGGGACAGATACGCAGTATTTT.

The CDR3: CASSGGVGTEAFF. CDR3 nucleotides: TGTGCCAGCAGTGGGGGGGTGGGCACTGAAGCTTTCTTT. The chain couples TRBV12-3 or TRBV12-4 to TRBJ1-1; weak D call: TRBD1 (5 bases). There are 13 residues in the CDR3. V was pared by 5 bases and J by 4 bases, with 11 bases between.

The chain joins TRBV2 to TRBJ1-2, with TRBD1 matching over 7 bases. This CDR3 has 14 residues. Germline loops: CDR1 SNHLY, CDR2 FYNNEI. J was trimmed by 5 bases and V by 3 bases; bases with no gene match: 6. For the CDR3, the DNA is TGTGCCAGCAGTGAGGGACAGATTCTTTATGGCTACACCTTC. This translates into CASSEGQILYGYTF. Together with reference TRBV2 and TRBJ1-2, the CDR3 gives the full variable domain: EPEVTQTPSHQVTQMGQEVILRCVPISNHLYFYWYRQILGQKVEFLVSFYNNEISEKSEIFDDQFSVERPDGSNFTLKIRSTKLEDSAMYFCASSEGQILYGYTFGSGTRLTVV.